This T cell receptor (beta chain) was sequenced for a study of breast tumors, draining lymph nodes, adjacent tissues. Study-wide results and limits: Data only fit, rather than demonstrated, lymph node origin of most tumor T cells. Findings are consistent with lymph node origin and intratumoral expansion of most tumor T cells.

This clonotype was seen a handful of times. Antigen unknown. A read error may explain this, as a much larger clone is one base away. The lymph nodes were axillary draining lymph nodes from breast cancer patients. The germline V gene encodes CDR1 DFQATT and CDR2 SNEGSKA (reference sequence). CDR3 length equals 15 residues. TCRdb fed the multiplex PCR reads into MiXCR, producing one record per CDR3 protein. The sample contains 150,000 to 200,000 distinct CDR3 sequences, approximately 33% of which appear only once. Sample: axillary lymph node tissue. The sequence was collected from a female donor with breast cancer. Some clones in this sample may be carry-over from other donors' samples. The chain links TRBV20-1 to TRBJ2-1, with D tentatively TRBD1 or TRBD2 (5 bases each). The CDR3 DNA sequence: TGCAGGCGAGGGGCCAAAGGAGTCTCCTCCAATGAGCAGTTCTTC. Translation: CRRGAKGVSSNEQFF.